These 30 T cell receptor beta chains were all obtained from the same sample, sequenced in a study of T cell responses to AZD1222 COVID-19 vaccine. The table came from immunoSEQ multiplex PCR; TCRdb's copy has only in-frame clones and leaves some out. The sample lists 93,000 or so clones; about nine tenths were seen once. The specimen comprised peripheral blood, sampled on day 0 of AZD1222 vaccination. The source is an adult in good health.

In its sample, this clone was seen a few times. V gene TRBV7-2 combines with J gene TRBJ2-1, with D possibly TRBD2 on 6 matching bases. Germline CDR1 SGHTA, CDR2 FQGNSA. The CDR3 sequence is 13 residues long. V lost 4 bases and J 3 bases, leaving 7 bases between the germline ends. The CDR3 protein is CASSSTSYNEQFF. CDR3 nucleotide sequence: TGTGCCAGCAGCTCGACTAGCTACAATGAGCAGTTCTTC. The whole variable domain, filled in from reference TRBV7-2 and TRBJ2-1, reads GAGVSQSPSNKVTEKGKDVELRCDPISGHTALYWYRQSLGQGLEFLIYFQGNSAPDKSGLPSDRFSAERTGGSVSTLTIQRTQQEDSAVYLCASSSTSYNEQFFGPGTRLTVL.

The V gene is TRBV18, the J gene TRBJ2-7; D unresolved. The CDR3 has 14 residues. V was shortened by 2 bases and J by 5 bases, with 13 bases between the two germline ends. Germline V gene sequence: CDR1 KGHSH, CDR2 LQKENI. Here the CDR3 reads CASSPLGIGDEQYF. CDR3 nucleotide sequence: TGTGCCAGCTCACCATTGGGGATAGGCGACGAGCAGTACTTC.

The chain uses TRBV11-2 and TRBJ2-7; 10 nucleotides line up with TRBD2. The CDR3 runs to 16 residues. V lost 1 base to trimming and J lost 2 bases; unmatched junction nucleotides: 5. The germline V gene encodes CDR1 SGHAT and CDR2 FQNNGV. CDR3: CASSLGRLAGAYEQYF. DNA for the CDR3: TGTGCCAGCAGCTTAGGTCGACTAGCGGGTGCCTACGAGCAGTACTTC.

CDR3: CASSLSRAGELFF. In nucleotides, the CDR3 is TGTGCCAGCAGCTTATCGAGAGCCGGGGAGCTGTTTTTT. The chain combines TRBV7-2 with TRBJ2-2; the D is unclear. CDR3 length equals 13 residues. V dropped 2 bases and J dropped 6 bases, with 7 bases sitting between them. Per the germline V gene, CDR1 is SGHTA and CDR2 is FQGNSA.

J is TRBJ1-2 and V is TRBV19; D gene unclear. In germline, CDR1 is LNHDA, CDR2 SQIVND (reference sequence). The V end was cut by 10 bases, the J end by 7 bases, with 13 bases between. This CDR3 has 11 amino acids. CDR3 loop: CAILGSGGYTF. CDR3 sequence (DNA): TGTGCCATTCTTGGGTCGGGTGGCTACACCTTC.

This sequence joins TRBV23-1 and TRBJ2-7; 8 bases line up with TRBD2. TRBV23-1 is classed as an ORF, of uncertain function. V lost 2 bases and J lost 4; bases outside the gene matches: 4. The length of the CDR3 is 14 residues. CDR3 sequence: CASSQGLAQYEQYF. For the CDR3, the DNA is TGCGCCAGCAGTCAAGGACTAGCCCAGTACGAGCAGTACTTC.

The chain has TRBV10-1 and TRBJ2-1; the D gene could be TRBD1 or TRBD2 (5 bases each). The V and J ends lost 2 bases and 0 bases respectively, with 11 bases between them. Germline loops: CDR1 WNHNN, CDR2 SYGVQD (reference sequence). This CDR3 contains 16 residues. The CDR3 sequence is CASSETWGSSYNEQFF. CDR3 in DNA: TGCGCCAGCAGTGAGACCTGGGGGAGCTCCTACAATGAGCAGTTCTTC.

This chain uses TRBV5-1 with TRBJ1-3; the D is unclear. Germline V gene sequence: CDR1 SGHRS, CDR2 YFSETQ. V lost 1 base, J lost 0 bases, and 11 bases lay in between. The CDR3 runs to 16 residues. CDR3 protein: CASSLRSASSGNTIYF. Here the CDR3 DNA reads TGCGCCAGCAGCTTGAGAAGCGCGAGCTCTGGAAACACCATATATTTT.

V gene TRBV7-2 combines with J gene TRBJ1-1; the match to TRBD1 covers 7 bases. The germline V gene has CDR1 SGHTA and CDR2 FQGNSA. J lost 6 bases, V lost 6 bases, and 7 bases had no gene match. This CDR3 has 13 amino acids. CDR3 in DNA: TGTGCCAGCAGAACTACAGGGGCGGCTGAAGCTTTCTTT. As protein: CASRTTGAAEAFF. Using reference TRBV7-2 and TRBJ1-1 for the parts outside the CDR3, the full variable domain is GAGVSQSPSNKVTEKGKDVELRCDPISGHTALYWYRQSLGQGLEFLIYFQGNSAPDKSGLPSDRFSAERTGGSVSTLTIQRTQQEDSAVYLCASRTTGAAEAFFGQGTRLTVV.

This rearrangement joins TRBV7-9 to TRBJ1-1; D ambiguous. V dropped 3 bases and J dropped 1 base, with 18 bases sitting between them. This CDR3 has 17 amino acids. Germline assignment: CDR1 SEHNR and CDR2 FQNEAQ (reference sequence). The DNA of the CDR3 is TGTGCCAGCAGCTTCTCTCCCTCTACACCAGCGAACACTGAAGCTTTCTTT. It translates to CASSFSPSTPANTEAFF.

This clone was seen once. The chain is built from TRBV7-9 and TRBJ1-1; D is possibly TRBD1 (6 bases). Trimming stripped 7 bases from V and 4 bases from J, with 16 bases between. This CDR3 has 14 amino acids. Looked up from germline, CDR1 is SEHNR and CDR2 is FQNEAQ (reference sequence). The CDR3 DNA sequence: TGTGCCAGCAATCTACAGGGCGCGATCACTGAAGCTTTCTTT. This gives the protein CASNLQGAITEAFF. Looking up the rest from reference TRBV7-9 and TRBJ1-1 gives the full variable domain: DTGVSQNPRHKITKRGQNVTFRCDPISEHNRLYWYRQTLGQGPEFLTYFQNEAQLEKSRLLSDRFSAERPKGSFSTLEIQRTEQGDSAMYLCASNLQGAITEAFFGQGTRLTVV.

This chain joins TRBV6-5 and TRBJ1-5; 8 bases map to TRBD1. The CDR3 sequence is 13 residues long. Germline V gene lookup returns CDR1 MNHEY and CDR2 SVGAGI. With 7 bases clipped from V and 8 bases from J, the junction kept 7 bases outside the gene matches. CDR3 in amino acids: CASTGQGREPQHF. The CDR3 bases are TGTGCCAGCACCGGACAGGGCCGAGAGCCCCAGCATTTT.

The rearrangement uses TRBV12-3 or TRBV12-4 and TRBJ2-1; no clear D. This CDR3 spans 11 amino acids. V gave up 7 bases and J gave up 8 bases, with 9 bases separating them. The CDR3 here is CASTLGDEQFF. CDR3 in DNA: TGTGCCAGCACCTTGGGCGATGAGCAGTTCTTC.

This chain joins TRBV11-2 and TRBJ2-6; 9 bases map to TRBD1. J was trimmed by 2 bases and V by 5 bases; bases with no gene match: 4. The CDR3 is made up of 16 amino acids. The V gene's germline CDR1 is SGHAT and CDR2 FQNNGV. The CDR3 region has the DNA TGTGCCAGCAGCCCGACAGGGGGGACTGGGGCCAACGTCCTGACTTTC. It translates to CASSPTGGTGANVLTF.

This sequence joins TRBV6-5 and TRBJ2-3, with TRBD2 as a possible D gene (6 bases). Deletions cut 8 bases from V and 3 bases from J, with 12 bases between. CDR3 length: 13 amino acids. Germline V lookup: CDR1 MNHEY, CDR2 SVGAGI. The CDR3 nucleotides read TGTGCCAGCCGGAGGGATCGGACAGATACGCAGTATTTT. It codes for CASRRDRTDTQYF.

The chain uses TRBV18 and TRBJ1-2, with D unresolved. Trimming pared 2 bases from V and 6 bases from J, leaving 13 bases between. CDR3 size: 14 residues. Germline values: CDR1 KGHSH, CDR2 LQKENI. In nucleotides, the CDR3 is TGTGCCAGCTCACCAGGGATATTGGACGATGGCTACACCTTC. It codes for CASSPGILDDGYTF.

The CDR3 here is CASIRGLRGDTQYF. CDR3 coding DNA: TGTGCCAGCATAAGGGGACTCCGTGGGGATACGCAGTATTTT. This chain links TRBV28 with TRBJ2-3; D might be TRBD2 (6 bases). Between the trimmed V and J ends, which lost 7 bases and 6 bases, there was a span of 17 bases. The CDR3 contains 14 residues. Looked up from germline, CDR1 is MDHEN and CDR2 is SYDVKM.

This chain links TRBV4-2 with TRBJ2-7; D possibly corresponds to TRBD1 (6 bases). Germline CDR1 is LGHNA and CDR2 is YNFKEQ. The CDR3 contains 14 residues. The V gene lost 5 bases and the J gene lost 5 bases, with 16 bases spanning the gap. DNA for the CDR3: TGTGCCAGCAGCTTACAGGGAAATTCGGACGAGCAGTACTTC. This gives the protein CASSLQGNSDEQYF.

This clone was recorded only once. The CDR3, as DNA: TGTGCCAGCAGTCCACGCAGCCGGGGGGCCACTGGAAACACCATATATTTT. Translated: CASSPRSRGATGNTIYF. V and J are TRBV28 and TRBJ1-3; possible D gene TRBD1, 6 bases. Germline-derived CDR1 and CDR2 are MDHEN and SYDVKM. The CDR3 sequence is 17 residues long. Between the trimmed V and J ends, which lost 5 bases and 2 bases, there was a span of 19 bases.

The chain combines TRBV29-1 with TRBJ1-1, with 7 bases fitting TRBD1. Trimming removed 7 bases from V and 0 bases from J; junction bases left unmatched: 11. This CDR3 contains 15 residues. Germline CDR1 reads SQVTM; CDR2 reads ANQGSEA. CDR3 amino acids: CSATSGTAMNTEAFF. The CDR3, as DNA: TGCAGCGCGACGTCCGGGACAGCTATGAACACTGAAGCTTTCTTT.

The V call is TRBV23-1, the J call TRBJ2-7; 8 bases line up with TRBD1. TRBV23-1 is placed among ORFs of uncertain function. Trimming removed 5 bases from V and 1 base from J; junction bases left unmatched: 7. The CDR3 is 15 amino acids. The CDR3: CASSSRDRLSYEQYF. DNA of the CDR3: TGCGCCAGCAGTAGCCGGGACAGGCTATCCTACGAGCAGTACTTC.

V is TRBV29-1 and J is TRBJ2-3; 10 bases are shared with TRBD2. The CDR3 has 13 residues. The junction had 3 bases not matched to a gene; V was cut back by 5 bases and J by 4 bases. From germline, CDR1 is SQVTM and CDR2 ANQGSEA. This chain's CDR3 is CSVSAGGPDTQYF. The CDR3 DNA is TGCAGCGTTTCAGCGGGAGGGCCAGATACGCAGTATTTT.

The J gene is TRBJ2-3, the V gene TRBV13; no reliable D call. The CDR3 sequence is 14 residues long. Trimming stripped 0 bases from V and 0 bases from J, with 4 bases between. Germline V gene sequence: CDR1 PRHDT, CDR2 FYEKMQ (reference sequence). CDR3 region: CASSLGGSTDTQYF. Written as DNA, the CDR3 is TGTGCCAGCAGCTTAGGCGGTAGCACAGATACGCAGTATTTT. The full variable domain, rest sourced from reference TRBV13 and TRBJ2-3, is AAGVIQSPRHLIKEKRETATLKCYPIPRHDTVYWYQQGPGQDPQFLISFYEKMQSDKGSIPDRFSAQQFSDYHSELNMSSLELGDSALYFCASSLGGSTDTQYFGPGTRLTVL.

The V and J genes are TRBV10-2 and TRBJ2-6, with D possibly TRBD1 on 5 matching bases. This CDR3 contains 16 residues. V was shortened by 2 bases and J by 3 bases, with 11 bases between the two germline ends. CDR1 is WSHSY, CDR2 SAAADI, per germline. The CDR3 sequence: CASSELGADGANVLTF. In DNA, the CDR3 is TGCGCCAGCAGTGAGCTAGGGGCAGATGGGGCCAACGTCCTGACTTTC.

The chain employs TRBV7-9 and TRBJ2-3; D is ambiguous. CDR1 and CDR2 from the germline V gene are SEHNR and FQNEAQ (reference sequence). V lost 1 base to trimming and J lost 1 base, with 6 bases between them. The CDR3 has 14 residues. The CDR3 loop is CASSLVQGTDTQYF. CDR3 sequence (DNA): TGTGCCAGCAGCTTAGTTCAGGGCACAGATACGCAGTATTTT. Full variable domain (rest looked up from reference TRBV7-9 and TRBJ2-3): DTGVSQNPRHKITKRGQNVTFRCDPISEHNRLYWYRQTLGQGPEFLTYFQNEAQLEKSRLLSDRFSAERPKGSFSTLEIQRTEQGDSAMYLCASSLVQGTDTQYFGPGTRLTVL.

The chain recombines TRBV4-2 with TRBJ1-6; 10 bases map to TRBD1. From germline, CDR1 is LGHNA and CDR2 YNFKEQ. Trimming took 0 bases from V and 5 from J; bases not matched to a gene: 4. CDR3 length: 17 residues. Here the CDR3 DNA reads TGTGCCAGCAGCCAAGAGGGACAGGGGAGAGATAATTCACCCCTCCACTTT. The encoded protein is CASSQEGQGRDNSPLHF.

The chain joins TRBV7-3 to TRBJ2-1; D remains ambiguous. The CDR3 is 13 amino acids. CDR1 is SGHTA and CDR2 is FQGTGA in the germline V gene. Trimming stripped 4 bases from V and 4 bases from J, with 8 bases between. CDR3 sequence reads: CASSSTSYNEQFF. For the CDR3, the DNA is TGTGCCAGCAGCTCTACGAGTTACAATGAGCAGTTCTTC.

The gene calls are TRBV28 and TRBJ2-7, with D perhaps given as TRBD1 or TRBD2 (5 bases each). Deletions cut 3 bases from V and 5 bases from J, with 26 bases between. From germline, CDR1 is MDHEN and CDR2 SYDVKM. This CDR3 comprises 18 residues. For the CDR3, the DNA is TGTGCCAGCAGTTTTACAGGACTCTCCTCCCGTTCGGTCGACGAGCAGTACTTC. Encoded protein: CASSFTGLSSRSVDEQYF.

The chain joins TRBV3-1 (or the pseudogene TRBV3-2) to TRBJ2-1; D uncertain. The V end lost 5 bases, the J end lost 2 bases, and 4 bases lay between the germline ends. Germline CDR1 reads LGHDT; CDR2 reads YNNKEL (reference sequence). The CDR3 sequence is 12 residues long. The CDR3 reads CASSWAYNEQFF. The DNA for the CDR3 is TGTGCCAGCAGCTGGGCCTACAATGAGCAGTTCTTC.

CDR3 sequence reads: CASSLSGGLLNNEQFF. Written as DNA, the CDR3 is TGTGCCAGCAGCTTATCCGGCGGCCTTTTAAACAATGAGCAGTTCTTC. The chain is built from TRBV7-6 and TRBJ2-1; D remains unclear. V was shortened by 2 bases and J by 5 bases, with 16 bases between the two germline ends. This CDR3 region has 16 residues. Per germline, CDR1 SGHVS and CDR2 FNYEAQ.